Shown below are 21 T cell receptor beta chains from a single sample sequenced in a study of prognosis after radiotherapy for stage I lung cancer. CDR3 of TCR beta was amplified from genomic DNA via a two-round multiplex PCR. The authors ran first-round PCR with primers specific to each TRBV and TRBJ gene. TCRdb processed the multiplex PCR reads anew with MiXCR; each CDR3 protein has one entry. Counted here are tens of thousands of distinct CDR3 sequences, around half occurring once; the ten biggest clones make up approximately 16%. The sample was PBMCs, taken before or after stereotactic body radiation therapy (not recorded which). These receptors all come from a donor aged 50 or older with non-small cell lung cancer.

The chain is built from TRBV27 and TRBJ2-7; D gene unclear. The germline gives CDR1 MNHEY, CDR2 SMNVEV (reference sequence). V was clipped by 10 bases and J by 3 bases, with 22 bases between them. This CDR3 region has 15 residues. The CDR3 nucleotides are TGTGCCATTAGTTCTATCCGGGCCAAGTACTACGAGCAGTACTTC. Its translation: CAISSIRAKYYEQYF.

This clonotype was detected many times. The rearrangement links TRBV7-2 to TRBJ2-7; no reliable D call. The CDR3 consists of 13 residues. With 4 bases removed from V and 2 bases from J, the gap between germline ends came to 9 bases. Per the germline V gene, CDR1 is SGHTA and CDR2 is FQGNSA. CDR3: CASSSPQTYEQYF. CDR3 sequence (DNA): TGTGCCAGCAGCTCCCCCCAAACCTACGAGCAGTACTTC.

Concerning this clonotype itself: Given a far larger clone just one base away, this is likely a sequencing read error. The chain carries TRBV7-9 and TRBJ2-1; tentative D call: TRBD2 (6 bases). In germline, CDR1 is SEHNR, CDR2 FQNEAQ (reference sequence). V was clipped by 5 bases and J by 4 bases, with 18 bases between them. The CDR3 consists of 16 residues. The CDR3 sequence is CASSREGTRVYNEQFF. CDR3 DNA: TGTGCCAGCAGCCGGGAAGGGACTCGCGTATACAATGAGCAGTTCTTC.

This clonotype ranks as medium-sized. As DNA, the CDR3 is TGTGCCAGCAGTCTCCGGAGGACACTAGCGTCAGACAATGAGCAGTTCTTC. This codes for CASSLRRTLASDNEQFF. J is TRBJ2-5 and V is TRBV12-3 or TRBV12-4; 7 bases map to TRBD2. The closer fit of TRBJ2-1 to the DNA end suggests the J call may be wrong. The CDR3 has 17 amino acids.

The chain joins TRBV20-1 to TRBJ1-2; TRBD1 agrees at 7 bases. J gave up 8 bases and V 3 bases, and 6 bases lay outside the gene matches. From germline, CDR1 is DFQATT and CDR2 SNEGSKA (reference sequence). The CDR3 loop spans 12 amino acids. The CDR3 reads CSARDRSLGYTF. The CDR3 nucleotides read TGCAGTGCTAGGGACAGGAGCTTGGGCTACACCTTC.

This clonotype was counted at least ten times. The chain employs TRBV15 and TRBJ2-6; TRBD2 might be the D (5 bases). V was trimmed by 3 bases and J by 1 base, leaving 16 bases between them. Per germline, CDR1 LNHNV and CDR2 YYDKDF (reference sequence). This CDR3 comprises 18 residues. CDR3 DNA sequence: TGTGCCACCAGCAGCTCGGCAGAGGGATTATCTGGGGCCAACGTCCTGACTTTC. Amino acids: CATSSSAEGLSGANVLTF.

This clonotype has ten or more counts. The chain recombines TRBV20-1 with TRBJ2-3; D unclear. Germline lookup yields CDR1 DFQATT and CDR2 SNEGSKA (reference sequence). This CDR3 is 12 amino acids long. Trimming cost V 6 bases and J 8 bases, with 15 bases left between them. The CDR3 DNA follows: TGCAGTGCCAGCCCACAGAGGACTACGCAGTATTTT. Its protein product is CSASPQRTTQYF.

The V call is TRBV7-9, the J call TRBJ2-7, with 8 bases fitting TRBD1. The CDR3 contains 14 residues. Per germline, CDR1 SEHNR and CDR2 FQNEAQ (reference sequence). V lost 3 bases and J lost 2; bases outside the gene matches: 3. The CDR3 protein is CASSFDRGPYEQYF. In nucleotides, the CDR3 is TGTGCCAGCAGCTTCGACAGGGGACCCTACGAGCAGTACTTC.

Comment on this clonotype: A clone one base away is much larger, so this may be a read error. Here the CDR3 reads CASLGTSGRGADTKYF. The DNA of the CDR3 is TGCGCCAGCCTGGGGACTAGCGGGAGAGGGGCAGATACGAAGTATTTT. The J gene is TRBJ2-3, the V gene TRBV10-2, with TRBD2 identical over 14 bases. CDR1 and CDR2 from the germline V gene are WSHSY and SAAADI. The length of the CDR3 is 16 residues.

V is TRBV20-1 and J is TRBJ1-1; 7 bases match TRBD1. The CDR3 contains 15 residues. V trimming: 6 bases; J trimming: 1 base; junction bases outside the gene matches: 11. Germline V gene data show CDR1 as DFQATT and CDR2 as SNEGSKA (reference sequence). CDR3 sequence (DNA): TGCAGTGCCCCAAGTCAGGGACAGACGAACACTGAAGCTTTCTTT. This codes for CSAPSQGQTNTEAFF.

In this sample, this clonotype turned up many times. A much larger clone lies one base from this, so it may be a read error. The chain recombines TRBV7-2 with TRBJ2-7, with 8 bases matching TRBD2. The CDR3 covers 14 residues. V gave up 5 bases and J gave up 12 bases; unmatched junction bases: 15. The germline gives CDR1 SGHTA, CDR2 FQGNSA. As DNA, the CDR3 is TGTGCCAGCAGCCTAACTAGCGGCTCCGGGTTGGTGTACTTC. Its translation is CASSLTSGSGLVYF.

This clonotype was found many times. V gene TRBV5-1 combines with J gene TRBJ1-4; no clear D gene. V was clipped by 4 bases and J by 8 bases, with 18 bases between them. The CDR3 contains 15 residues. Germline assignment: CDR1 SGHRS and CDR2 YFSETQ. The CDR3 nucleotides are TGCGCCAGCAGCAAAACAAGGAACCAGAGGGAAAAACTGTTTTTT. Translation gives CASSKTRNQREKLFF.

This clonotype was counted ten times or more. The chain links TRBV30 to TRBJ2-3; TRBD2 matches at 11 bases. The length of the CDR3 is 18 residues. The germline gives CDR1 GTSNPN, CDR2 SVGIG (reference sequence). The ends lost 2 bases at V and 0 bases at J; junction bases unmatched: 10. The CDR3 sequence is CAWSLPRRTSGSTDTQYF. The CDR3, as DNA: TGTGCCTGGAGTCTCCCGCGCCGGACTAGCGGGAGCACAGATACGCAGTATTTT.

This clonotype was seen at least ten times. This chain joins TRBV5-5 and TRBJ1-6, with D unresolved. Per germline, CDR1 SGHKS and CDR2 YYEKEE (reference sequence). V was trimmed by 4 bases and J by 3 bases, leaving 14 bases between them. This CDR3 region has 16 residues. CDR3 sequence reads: CASSDPRPDYNSPLHF. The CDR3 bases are TGTGCCAGCAGCGACCCTCGGCCTGACTATAATTCACCCCTCCACTTT.

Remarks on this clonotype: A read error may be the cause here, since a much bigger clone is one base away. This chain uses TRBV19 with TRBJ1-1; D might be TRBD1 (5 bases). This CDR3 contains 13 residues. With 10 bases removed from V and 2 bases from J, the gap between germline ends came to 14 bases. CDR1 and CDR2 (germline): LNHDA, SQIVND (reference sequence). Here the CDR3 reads CATRQWANTEAFF. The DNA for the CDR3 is TGTGCCACAAGACAGTGGGCCAACACTGAAGCTTTCTTT.

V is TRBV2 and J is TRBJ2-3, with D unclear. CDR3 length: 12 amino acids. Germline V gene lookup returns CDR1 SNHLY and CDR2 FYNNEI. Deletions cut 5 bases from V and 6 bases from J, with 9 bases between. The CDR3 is CASSPTPDTQYF. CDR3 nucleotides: TGTGCCAGCAGTCCTACTCCGGATACGCAGTATTTT.

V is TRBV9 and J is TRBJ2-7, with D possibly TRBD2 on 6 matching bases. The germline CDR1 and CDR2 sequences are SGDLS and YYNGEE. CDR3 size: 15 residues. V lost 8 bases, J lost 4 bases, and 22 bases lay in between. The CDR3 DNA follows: TGTGCCAGTAGCCCCGGGGTGGGCGGGACTTACGAGCAGTACTTC. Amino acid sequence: CASSPGVGGTYEQYF.

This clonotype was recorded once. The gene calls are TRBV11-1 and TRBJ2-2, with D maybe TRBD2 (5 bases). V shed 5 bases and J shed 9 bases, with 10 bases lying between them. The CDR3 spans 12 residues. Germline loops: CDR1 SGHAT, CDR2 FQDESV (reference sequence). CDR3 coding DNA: TGTGCCAGCAGCCTCGGGGTGAGGGAGCTGTTTTTT. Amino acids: CASSLGVRELFF.

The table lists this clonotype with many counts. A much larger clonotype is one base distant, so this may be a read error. CDR3 DNA sequence: TGTGCCACCAGTGGCCACACCCGGGACAGTAACTATGGCTACACCTTC. It is translated as CATSGHTRDSNYGYTF. The rearrangement joins TRBV24-1 to TRBJ1-2, with TRBD1 matching 7 bases. V lost 5 bases and J lost 1; bases outside the gene matches: 9. The CDR3 totals 16 residues. CDR1 and CDR2 (germline): KGHDR, SFDVKD.

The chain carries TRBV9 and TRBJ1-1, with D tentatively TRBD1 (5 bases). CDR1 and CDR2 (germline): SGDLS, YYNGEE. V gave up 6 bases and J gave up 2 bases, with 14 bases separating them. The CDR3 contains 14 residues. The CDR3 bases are TGTGCCAGCATCGTGTCCAGGGATAACACTGAAGCTTTCTTT. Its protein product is CASIVSRDNTEAFF. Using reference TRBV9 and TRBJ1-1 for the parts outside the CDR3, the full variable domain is DSGVTQTPKHLITATGQRVTLRCSPRSGDLSVYWYQQSLDQGLQFLIQYYNGEERAKGNILERFSAQQFPDLHSELNLSSLELGDSALYFCASIVSRDNTEAFFGQGTRLTVV.

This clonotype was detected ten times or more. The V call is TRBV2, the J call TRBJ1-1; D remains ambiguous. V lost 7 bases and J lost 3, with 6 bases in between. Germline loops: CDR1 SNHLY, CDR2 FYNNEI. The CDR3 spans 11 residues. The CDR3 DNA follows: TGTGCCAGCAAGTGGGACACTGAAGCTTTCTTT. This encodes CASKWDTEAFF.